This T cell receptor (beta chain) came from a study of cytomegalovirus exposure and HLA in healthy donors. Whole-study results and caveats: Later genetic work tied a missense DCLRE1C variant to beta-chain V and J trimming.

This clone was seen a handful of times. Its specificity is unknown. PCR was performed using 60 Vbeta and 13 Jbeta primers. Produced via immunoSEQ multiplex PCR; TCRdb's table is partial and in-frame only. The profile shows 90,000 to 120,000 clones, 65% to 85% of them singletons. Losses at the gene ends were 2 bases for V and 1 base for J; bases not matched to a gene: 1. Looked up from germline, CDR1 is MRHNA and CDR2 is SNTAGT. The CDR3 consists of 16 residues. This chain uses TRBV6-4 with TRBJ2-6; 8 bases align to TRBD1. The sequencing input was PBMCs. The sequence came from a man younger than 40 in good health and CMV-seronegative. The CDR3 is CASSDTGGSGANVLTF. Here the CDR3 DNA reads TGTGCCAGCAGTGACACAGGGGGTTCTGGGGCCAACGTCCTGACTTTC.